This TCR beta chain was recovered during a study of cytomegalovirus exposure and HLA in healthy donors. The table lists this clone with a count of one. Only in-frame clones appear in the TCRdb table, and some are missing; sequencing was by immunoSEQ multiplex PCR. The sample lists 250,000 to 300,000 clones; 70% to 90% were seen once. Germline V gives CDR1 SEHNR, CDR2 FQNEAQ (reference sequence). CDR3 length: 16 residues. With 5 bases clipped from V and 7 bases from J, the junction kept 6 bases outside the gene matches. Material: PBMCs. This clonotype was sampled from a woman aged 18 to 35 in good health and CMV-seronegative. The chain links TRBV7-9 to TRBJ2-1; 15 bases align to TRBD2. The CDR3 sequence is CASSRRTSGGANEQFF. In DNA, the CDR3 is TGTGCCAGCAGCCGCCGGACTAGCGGGGGGGCAAATGAGCAGTTCTTC.